This T cell receptor beta chain was sequenced during a study of identical twins. TCRdb re-called the 5' RACE reads through MiXCR, storing one row per CDR3 protein. Of roughly 250,000 distinct CDR3 sequences listed, 11% to 15% are singletons. This clonotype was seen a handful of times. Sequenced sample: memory (CD45RO+) T cells sorted from blood. The TCR originated in a woman under 30 in good health.

The CDR3 reads CASSYLGQGFATQYF. For the CDR3, the DNA is TGTGCCAGCAGCTACCTAGGACAGGGGTTTGCTACGCAGTATTTT. The genes are TRBV7-2 and TRBJ2-3; 9 bases match TRBD1. This CDR3 region has 15 residues. CDR1 is SGHTA and CDR2 is FQGNSA in the germline V gene. Trimming took 4 bases from V and 8 from J; bases not matched to a gene: 10.